The 24 T cell receptor beta chains listed next were all sequenced from one sample in a study of T cells in localized non-small cell lung cancer. The table came from immunoSEQ multiplex PCR; TCRdb's copy has only in-frame clones and leaves some out. This table has roughly 33,000 clones, around nine tenths appearing once. The starting material was peripheral blood, obtained before any cancer treatment. These receptors were obtained from a woman aged 35 to 69 with stage I lung adenocarcinoma.

As to this clone: The sample holds other DNA sequences that translate to the same CDR3. The V gene is TRBV4-3, the J gene TRBJ2-7, with D uncertain. CDR3 length: 13 amino acids. The V gene lost 1 base and the J gene lost 6 bases, with 10 bases spanning the gap. CDR1 is LGHNA and CDR2 is YSLEER in the germline V gene. The CDR3: CASSQGHTAEQYF. The DNA for the CDR3 is TGCGCCAGCAGCCAAGGCCACACAGCCGAGCAGTACTTC.

The V call is TRBV7-2, the J call TRBJ2-3; TRBD2 agrees at 8 bases. The CDR3 length is 14 residues. V was pared by 4 bases and J by 8 bases, with 8 bases of the junction left unmatched. Germline loops: CDR1 SGHTA, CDR2 FQGNSA. CDR3 DNA sequence: TGTGCCAGCAGCTCGGGGGGGGCGAGAGCTACGCAGTATTTT. Residues: CASSSGGARATQYF.

This clone appeared once. V usage is TRBV27 and J usage is TRBJ2-1; possibly TRBD2 for D (5 bases). Germline values: CDR1 MNHEY, CDR2 SMNVEV (reference sequence). The CDR3 spans 13 residues. V shed 5 bases and J shed 7 bases, with 12 bases lying between them. CDR3 sequence reads: CASSLGNQNEQFF. In DNA, the CDR3 is TGTGCCAGCAGTCTCGGGAACCAGAATGAGCAGTTCTTC.

The gene calls are TRBV10-3 and TRBJ1-1, with 9 positions matching TRBD1. With 7 bases clipped from V and 5 bases from J, the junction kept 8 bases outside the gene matches. Germline CDR1 is ENHRY and CDR2 is SYGVKD. The CDR3 totals 14 residues. The CDR3 is CAITSQGALTEAFF. The CDR3 DNA follows: TGTGCCATCACCTCACAGGGGGCCTTAACTGAAGCTTTCTTT.

This chain uses TRBV7-3 with TRBJ2-1; 13 positions agree with TRBD2. Germline-derived CDR1 and CDR2 are SGHTA and FQGTGA. V was pared by 5 bases and J by 9 bases, with 7 bases of the junction left unmatched. The CDR3 extends over 15 amino acids. The chain's CDR3 is CASSETSGGAAEQFF. The CDR3 coding sequence is TGTGCCAGCAGCGAAACTAGCGGGGGGGCCGCTGAGCAGTTCTTC.

This chain links TRBV2 with TRBJ1-6, with D hard to call. There are 12 residues in the CDR3. V shed 8 bases and J shed 7 bases, with 9 bases lying between them. Per germline, CDR1 SNHLY and CDR2 FYNNEI. The CDR3: CASGKQNSPLHF. In DNA, the CDR3 is TGTGCCAGCGGCAAACAGAATTCACCCCTCCACTTT.

This chain uses TRBV19 with TRBJ1-1; TRBD1 aligns across 7 bases. The germline gives CDR1 LNHDA, CDR2 SQIVND (reference sequence). With 10 bases clipped from V and 0 bases from J, the junction kept 11 bases outside the gene matches. CDR3 length: 15 residues. The DNA of the CDR3 is TGTGCCACCAAGAAGACAGGGACGATGAACACTGAAGCTTTCTTT. Protein sequence: CATKKTGTMNTEAFF.

This clone appeared a few times. V usage is TRBV5-1 and J usage is TRBJ1-1, with a tentative D call TRBD1 (5 bases). Germline V gene lookup returns CDR1 SGHRS and CDR2 YFSETQ. The CDR3 covers 14 residues. V shed 2 bases and J shed 3 bases, with 11 bases lying between them. CDR3 sequence (DNA): TGCGCCAGCAGCTTACAGGCTTTTGACACTGAAGCTTTCTTT. Translating gives CASSLQAFDTEAFF.

The V and J genes are TRBV6-6 and TRBJ1-1, with a tentative D call TRBD1 (6 bases). V was clipped by 0 bases and J by 1 base, with 9 bases between them. The CDR3 contains 15 residues. Germline CDR1 reads MNHNY; CDR2 reads SVGAGI (reference sequence). The CDR3 DNA reads TGTGCCAGCAGTTACTCCCTAGGGGGGAACACTGAAGCTTTCTTT. It encodes CASSYSLGGNTEAFF.

The chain employs TRBV7-9 and TRBJ2-6; the D call may be TRBD1 or TRBD2 (5 bases each). V was shortened by 5 bases and J by 0 bases, with 17 bases between the two germline ends. Germline V lookup: CDR1 SEHNR, CDR2 FQNEAQ (reference sequence). CDR3 length: 18 residues. The CDR3 coding sequence is TGTGCCAGCAGCACAACCCAGGGACGTTTCTCTGGGGCCAACGTCCTGACTTTC. It encodes CASSTTQGRFSGANVLTF.

The chain has TRBV30 and TRBJ2-7; D is perhaps TRBD1 or TRBD2 (5 bases each). This CDR3 region has 14 residues. V gave up 0 bases and J gave up 5 bases, with 14 bases separating them. Looked up from germline, CDR1 is GTSNPN and CDR2 is SVGIG (reference sequence). The CDR3 loop reads CAWSVSRDLDEQYF. CDR3 nucleotides: TGTGCCTGGAGTGTTTCCCGGGACCTCGACGAGCAGTACTTC.

The rearrangement uses TRBV6-1 and TRBJ2-5; TRBD1 matches 9 bases. The J call may not be correct, given that the DNA end is closer to TRBJ2-7. In germline, CDR1 is MNHNS, CDR2 SASEGT. The CDR3 runs to 13 residues. The DNA for the CDR3 is TGTGCCAGCAAACAGGGGGCTGGATACGAGCAGTACTTC. Its protein product is CASKQGAGYEQYF.

The gene calls are TRBV4-2 and TRBJ2-7, with TRBD2 matching over 8 bases. V was clipped by 0 bases and J by 7 bases; unmatched bases: 14. This CDR3 has 17 residues. CDR1 is LGHNA and CDR2 is YNFKEQ in the germline V gene. This CDR3 is CASSQDPSLADRGEQYF. CDR3 nucleotides: TGTGCCAGCAGCCAAGATCCCTCACTAGCGGATAGAGGGGAGCAGTACTTC.

The V call is TRBV2, the J call TRBJ1-5; possible D gene TRBD1, 5 bases. From germline, CDR1 is SNHLY and CDR2 FYNNEI. The length of the CDR3 is 14 residues. Trimming left V 4 bases short and J 3 bases short, with 10 bases between. The CDR3 nucleotides read TGTGCCAGCAGTGTTGGGGGGTACAATCAGCCCCAGCATTTT. It yields the protein CASSVGGYNQPQHF.

This clone was counted once. This chain connects TRBV6-5 to TRBJ1-2; possible D gene TRBD1, 6 bases. CDR1 is MNHEY and CDR2 is SVGAGI in the germline V gene. Trimming cost V 6 bases and J 2 bases, with 10 bases left between them. This CDR3 has 13 amino acids. CDR3 sequence (DNA): TGTGCCAGCAGAGATGACAGGAACTATGGCTACACCTTC. Its translation: CASRDDRNYGYTF.

The chain recombines TRBV19 with TRBJ2-1; 10 bases match TRBD2. Germline CDR1 and CDR2: LNHDA and SQIVND (reference sequence). CDR3 length: 16 residues. Unmatched junction bases numbered 5, after V lost 5 bases and J lost 1 base. Here the CDR3 DNA reads TGTGCCAGTAGTGTCCTAGCGGGGGAGTCCTACAATGAGCAGTTCTTC. It codes for CASSVLAGESYNEQFF.

This chain uses TRBV29-1 with TRBJ1-2; TRBD1 matches 9 bases. This CDR3 is 16 amino acids long. Trimming removed 4 bases from V and 0 bases from J; junction bases left unmatched: 9. Germline V gene sequence: CDR1 SQVTM, CDR2 ANQGSEA. The CDR3 nucleotides read TGCAGCGTTGTTAGTCGGACAGGGGTCCCTAACTATGGCTACACCTTC. Its protein product is CSVVSRTGVPNYGYTF.

The V call is TRBV9, the J call TRBJ2-1; maybe TRBD1 (6 bases). The length of the CDR3 is 17 residues. Trimming left V 0 bases short and J 3 bases short, with 16 bases between. Germline assignment: CDR1 SGDLS and CDR2 YYNGEE. The CDR3 bases are TGTGCCAGCAGCGTAGGACGAGGGCAGGGGTTCTACAATGAGCAGTTCTTC. The encoded protein is CASSVGRGQGFYNEQFF.

The V and J genes are TRBV6-1 and TRBJ1-6; 7 bases are a match to TRBD1. The V gene's germline CDR1 is MNHNS and CDR2 SASEGT. This CDR3 is built from 13 residues. The ends lost 4 bases at V and 9 bases at J; junction bases unmatched: 3. CDR3 DNA: TGTGCCAGCAGTGTCCGGGACAGTTCACCCCTCCACTTT. It is translated as CASSVRDSSPLHF.

This clone was found a few times. The chain joins TRBV9 to TRBJ1-5; D is perhaps TRBD1 (5 bases). V was shortened by 2 bases and J by 6 bases, with 9 bases between the two germline ends. Germline values: CDR1 SGDLS, CDR2 YYNGEE. The CDR3 runs 13 residues. The CDR3 loop is CASSVGGGQPQHF. Written as DNA, the CDR3 is TGTGCCAGCAGCGTTGGTGGGGGTCAGCCCCAGCATTTT.

This clone was detected once. CDR3 nucleotides: TGTGCCAGCAGCAAGACGAACACCGGGGAGCTGTTTTTT. This codes for CASSKTNTGELFF. The chain is built from TRBV7-3 and TRBJ2-2; D gene unclear. Germline values: CDR1 SGHTA, CDR2 FQGTGA. The CDR3 extends over 13 amino acids. Trimming pared 5 bases from V and 0 bases from J, leaving 4 bases between.

This chain links TRBV6-6 with TRBJ1-5; unclear D gene. This CDR3 region has 13 residues. V gave up 6 bases and J gave up 3 bases, with 9 bases separating them. Germline-derived CDR1 and CDR2 are MNHNY and SVGAGI (reference sequence). CDR3 coding DNA: TGTGCCAGCAGGACCGGGAACAATCAGCCCCAGCATTTT. Amino acids: CASRTGNNQPQHF.

Only a few counts were recorded for this clone. The rearrangement links TRBV30 to TRBJ1-6; 7 bases line up with TRBD1. The V segment lost 8 bases and the J segment 9 bases; nucleotides outside the gene matches: 7. The CDR3 runs to 12 residues. CDR1 is GTSNPN, CDR2 SVGIG, per germline (reference sequence). CDR3 loop: CAGGTVISPLHF. CDR3 nucleotides: TGTGCCGGGGGGACAGTCATTTCACCCCTCCACTTT.

This clone has a single count. This chain connects TRBV2 to TRBJ1-1, with D possibly matching TRBD1 (6 bases). Between the trimmed V and J ends, which lost 5 bases and 1 base, there was a span of 8 bases. The CDR3 covers 13 residues. In germline, CDR1 is SNHLY, CDR2 FYNNEI. CDR3 region: CASSRTENTEAFF. The CDR3 region has the DNA TGTGCCAGCAGTCGGACAGAGAACACTGAAGCTTTCTTT.